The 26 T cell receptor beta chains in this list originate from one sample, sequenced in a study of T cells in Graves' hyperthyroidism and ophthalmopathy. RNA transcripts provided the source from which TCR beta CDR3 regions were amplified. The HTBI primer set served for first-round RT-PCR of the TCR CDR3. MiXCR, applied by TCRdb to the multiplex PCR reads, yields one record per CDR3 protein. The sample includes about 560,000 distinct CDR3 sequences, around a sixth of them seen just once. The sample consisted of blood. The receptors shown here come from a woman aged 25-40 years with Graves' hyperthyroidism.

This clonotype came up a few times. The CDR3 DNA is TGTGCCAGCAGCTTAAACCCAACTAGCGGGAGCCGGAGGTCCTACGAGCAGTACTTC. Translating gives CASSLNPTSGSRRSYEQYF. This chain uses TRBV7-2 with TRBJ2-7, with 11 bases lining up with TRBD2. In germline, CDR1 is SGHTA, CDR2 FQGNSA. The CDR3 runs to 19 residues. After removal of 2 bases from V and 1 base from J, the junction contained 13 bases not matched to a gene.

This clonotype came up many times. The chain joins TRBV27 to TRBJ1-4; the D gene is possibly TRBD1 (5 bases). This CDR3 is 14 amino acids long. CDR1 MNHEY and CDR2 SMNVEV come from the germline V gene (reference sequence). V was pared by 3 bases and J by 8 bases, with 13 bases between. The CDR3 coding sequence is TGTGCCAGCAGTTTTGGCAGGGAAGGAGAAAAACTGTTTTTT. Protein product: CASSFGREGEKLFF.

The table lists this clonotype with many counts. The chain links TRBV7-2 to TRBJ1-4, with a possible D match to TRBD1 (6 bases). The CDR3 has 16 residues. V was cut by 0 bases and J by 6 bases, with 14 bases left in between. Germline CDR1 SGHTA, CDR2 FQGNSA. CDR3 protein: CASSLAGRGADEKLFF. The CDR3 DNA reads TGTGCCAGCAGCTTAGCGGGGAGGGGGGCTGATGAAAAACTGTTTTTT.

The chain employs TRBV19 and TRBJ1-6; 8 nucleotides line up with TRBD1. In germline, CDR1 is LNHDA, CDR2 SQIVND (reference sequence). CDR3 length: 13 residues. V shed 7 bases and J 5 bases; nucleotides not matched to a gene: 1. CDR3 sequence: CASTQGDNSPLHF. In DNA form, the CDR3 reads TGTGCCAGTACACAGGGGGATAATTCACCCCTCCACTTT.

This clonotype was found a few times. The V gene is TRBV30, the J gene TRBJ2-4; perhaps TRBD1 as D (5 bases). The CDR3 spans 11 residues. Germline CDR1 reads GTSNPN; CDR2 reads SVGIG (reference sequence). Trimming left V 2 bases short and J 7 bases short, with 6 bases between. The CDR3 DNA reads TGTGCCTGGAGTCAGGGTAACATTCAGTACTTC. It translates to CAWSQGNIQYF.

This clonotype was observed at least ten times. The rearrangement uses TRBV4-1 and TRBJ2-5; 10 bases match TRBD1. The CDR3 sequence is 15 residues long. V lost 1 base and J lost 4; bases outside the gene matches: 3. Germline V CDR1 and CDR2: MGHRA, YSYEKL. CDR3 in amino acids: CASSQGWTGGETQYF. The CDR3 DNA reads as TGCGCCAGCAGCCAAGGTTGGACAGGGGGAGAGACCCAGTACTTC.

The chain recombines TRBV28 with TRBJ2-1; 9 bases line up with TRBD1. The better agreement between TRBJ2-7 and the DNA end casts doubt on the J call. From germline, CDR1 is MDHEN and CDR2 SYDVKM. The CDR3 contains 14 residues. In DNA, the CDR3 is TGTGCCAGCAGTTTAACCGGACAGGGGAATGAGCAGTACTTC. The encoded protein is CASSLTGQGNEQYF.

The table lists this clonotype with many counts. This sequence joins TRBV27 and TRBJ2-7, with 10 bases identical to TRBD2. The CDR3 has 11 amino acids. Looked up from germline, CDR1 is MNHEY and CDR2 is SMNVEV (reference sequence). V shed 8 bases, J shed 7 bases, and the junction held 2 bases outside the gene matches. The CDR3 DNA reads TGTGCCAGCTATAGCGGGAGGGAGCAGTACTTC. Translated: CASYSGREQYF.

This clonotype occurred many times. CDR3 protein: CASSFKADEQFF. The CDR3 DNA reads TGTGCCAGCAGCTTTAAGGCTGATGAGCAGTTCTTC. The rearrangement joins TRBV7-9 to TRBJ2-1; D is uncertain. Trimming shortened V by 3 bases and J by 8 bases, and 8 bases separated the two germline ends. The CDR3 is 12 amino acids. The germline V gene has CDR1 SEHNR and CDR2 FQNEAQ (reference sequence).

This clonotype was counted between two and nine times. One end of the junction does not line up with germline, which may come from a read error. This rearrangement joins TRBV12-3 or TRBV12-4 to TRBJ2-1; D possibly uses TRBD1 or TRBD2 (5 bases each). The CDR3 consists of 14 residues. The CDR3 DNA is TGTGCCGGCAGGAGCCGCGAGAGGGGCGGGGAGCAGTTCTTC. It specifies CAGRSRERGGEQFF.

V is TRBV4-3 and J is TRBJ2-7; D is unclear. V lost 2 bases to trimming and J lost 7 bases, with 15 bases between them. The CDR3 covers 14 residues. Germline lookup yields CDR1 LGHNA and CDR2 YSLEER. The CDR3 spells CASSQSRAATEQYF. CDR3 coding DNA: TGCGCCAGCAGCCAATCCCGTGCGGCCACAGAGCAGTACTTC.

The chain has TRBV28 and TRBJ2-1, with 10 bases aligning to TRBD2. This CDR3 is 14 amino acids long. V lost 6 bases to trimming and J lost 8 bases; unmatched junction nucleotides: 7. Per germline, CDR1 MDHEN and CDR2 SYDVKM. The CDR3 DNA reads TGTGCCAGCAGCATAGCGGGAGGCGAGGATGAGCAGTTCTTC. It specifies CASSIAGGEDEQFF.

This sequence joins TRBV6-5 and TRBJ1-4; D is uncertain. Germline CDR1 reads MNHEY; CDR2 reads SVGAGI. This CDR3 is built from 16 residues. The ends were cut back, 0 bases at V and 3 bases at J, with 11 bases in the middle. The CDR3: CASSYSGPGANEKLFF. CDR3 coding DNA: TGTGCCAGCAGTTACTCCGGGCCCGGGGCTAATGAAAAACTGTTTTTT.

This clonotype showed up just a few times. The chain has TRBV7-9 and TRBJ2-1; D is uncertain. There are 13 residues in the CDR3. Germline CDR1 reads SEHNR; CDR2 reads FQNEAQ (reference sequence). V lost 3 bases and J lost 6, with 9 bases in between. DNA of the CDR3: TGTGCCAGCAGCTTCCCAGGAACCAATGAGCAGTTCTTC. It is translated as CASSFPGTNEQFF.

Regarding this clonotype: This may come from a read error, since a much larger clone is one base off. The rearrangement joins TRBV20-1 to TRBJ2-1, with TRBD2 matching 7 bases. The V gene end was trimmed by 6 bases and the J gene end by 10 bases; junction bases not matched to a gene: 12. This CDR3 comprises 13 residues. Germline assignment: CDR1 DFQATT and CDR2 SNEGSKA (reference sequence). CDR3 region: CSAETSRSYEQFF. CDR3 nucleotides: TGCAGTGCGGAGACTAGCCGATCCTACGAGCAGTTCTTC.

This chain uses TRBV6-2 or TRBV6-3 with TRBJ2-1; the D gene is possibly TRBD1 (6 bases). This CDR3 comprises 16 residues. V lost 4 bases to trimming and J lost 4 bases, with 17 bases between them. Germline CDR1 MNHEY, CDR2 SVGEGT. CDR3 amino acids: CASSSPAGASYNEQFF. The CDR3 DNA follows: TGTGCCAGCAGTTCCCCGGCAGGGGCTTCTTACAATGAGCAGTTCTTC.

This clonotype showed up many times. CDR3 coding DNA: TGCAGTGCTAGGTTAGCGGGGGGCGTGGAGCAGTTCTTC. Protein product: CSARLAGGVEQFF. V usage is TRBV20-1 and J usage is TRBJ2-1, with 10 bases identical to TRBD2. The germline CDR1 and CDR2 sequences are DFQATT and SNEGSKA (reference sequence). The CDR3 length is 13 residues. The V segment lost 3 bases and the J segment 10 bases; nucleotides outside the gene matches: 6.

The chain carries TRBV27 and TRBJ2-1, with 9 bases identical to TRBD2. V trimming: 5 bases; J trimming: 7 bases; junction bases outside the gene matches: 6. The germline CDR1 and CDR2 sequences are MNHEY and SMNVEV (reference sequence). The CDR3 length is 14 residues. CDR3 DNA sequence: TGTGCCAGCAGTCAAAGGGGACTAGCTAATGAGCAGTTCTTC. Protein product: CASSQRGLANEQFF.

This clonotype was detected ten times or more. The DNA of the CDR3 is TGTGCCAGCAGCCAAAGGAGGGACCTTAGCAATCAGCCCCAGCATTTT. This translates into CASSQRRDLSNQPQHF. This chain connects TRBV7-8 to TRBJ1-5, with D perhaps TRBD1 (5 bases). This CDR3 contains 16 residues. V was cut by 5 bases and J by 0 bases, with 14 bases left in between. Per the germline V gene, CDR1 is SGHVS and CDR2 is FQNEAQ.

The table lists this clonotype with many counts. This chain's CDR3 is CASRRGGEKSYNEQFF. Written as DNA, the CDR3 is TGCGCCAGCCGTCGGGGGGGCGAAAAATCCTACAATGAGCAGTTCTTC. The genes are TRBV5-1 and TRBJ2-1, with 8 bases aligning to TRBD2. The CDR3 extends over 16 amino acids. Germline loops: CDR1 SGHRS, CDR2 YFSETQ. Trimming removed 7 bases from V and 1 base from J; junction bases left unmatched: 10.

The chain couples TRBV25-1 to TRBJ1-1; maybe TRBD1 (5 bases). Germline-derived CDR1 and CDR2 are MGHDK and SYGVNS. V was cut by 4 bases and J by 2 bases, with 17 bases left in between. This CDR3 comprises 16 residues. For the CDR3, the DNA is TGTGCCAGCAGTGGGGTCGGGGAGGGACGAAACACTGAAGCTTTCTTT. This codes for CASSGVGEGRNTEAFF.

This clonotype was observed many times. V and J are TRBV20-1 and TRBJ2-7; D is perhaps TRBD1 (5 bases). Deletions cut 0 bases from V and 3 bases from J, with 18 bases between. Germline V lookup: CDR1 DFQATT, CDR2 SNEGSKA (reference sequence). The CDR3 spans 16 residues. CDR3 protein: CSARDFIDSASYEQYF. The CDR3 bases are TGCAGTGCTAGAGATTTCATAGACAGTGCAAGCTACGAGCAGTACTTC.

The CDR3 sequence is CASSQDLGQANARGSYEQYF. The CDR3 nucleotides read TGTGCCAGCAGCCAAGATCTGGGACAGGCTAACGCGCGGGGTTCCTACGAGCAGTACTTC. The chain joins TRBV14 to TRBJ2-7, with TRBD1 identical over 8 bases. The CDR3 consists of 20 residues. V lost 0 bases and J lost 1; bases outside the gene matches: 17. Germline loops: CDR1 SGHDN, CDR2 FVKESK.

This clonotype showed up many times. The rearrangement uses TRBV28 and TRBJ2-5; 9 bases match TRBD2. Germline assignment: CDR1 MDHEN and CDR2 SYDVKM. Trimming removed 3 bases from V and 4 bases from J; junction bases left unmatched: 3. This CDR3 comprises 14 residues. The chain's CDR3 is CASSFSGSLETQYF. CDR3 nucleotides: TGTGCCAGCAGTTTTAGCGGGAGTCTAGAGACCCAGTACTTC. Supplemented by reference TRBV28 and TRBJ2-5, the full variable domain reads DVKVTQSSRYLVKRTGEKVFLECVQDMDHENMFWYRQDPGLGLRLIYFSYDVKMKEKGDIPEGYSVSREKKERFSLILESASTNQTSMYLCASSFSGSLETQYFGPGTRLLVL.

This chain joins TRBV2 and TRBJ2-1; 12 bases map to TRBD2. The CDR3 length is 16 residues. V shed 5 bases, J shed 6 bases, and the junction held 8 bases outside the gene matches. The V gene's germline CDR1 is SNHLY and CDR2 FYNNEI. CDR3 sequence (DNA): TGTGCCAGCAGTAAAACGACTAGCGGGAGTAGCAATGAGCAGTTCTTC. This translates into CASSKTTSGSSNEQFF.

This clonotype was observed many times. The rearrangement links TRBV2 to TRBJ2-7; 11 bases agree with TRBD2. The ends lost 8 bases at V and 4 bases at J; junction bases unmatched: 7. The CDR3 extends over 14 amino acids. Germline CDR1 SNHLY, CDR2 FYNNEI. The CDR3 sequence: CASVTSGDTYEQYF. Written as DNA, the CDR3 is TGTGCCAGCGTGACTAGCGGGGATACTTACGAGCAGTACTTC.